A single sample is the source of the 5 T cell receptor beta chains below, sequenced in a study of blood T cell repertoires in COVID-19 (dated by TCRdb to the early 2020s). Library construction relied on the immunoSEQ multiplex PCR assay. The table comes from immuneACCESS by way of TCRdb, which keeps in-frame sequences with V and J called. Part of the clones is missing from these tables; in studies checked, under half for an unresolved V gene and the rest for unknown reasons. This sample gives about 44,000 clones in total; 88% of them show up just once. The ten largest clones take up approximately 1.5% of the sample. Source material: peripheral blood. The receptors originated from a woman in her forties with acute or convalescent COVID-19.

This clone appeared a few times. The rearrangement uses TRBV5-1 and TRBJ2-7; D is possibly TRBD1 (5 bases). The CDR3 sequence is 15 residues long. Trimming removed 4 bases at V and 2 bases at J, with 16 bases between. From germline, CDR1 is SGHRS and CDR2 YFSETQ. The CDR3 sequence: CASSPGARYPYEQYF. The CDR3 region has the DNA TGCGCCAGCAGCCCTGGGGCCCGGTACCCCTACGAGCAGTACTTC.

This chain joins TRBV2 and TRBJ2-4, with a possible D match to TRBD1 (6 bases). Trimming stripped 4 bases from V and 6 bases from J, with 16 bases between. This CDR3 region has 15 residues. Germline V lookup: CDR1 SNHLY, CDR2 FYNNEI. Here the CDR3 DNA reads TGTGCCAGCAGTGCCGGGACACCCTCCCCAAACATTCAGTACTTC. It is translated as CASSAGTPSPNIQYF.

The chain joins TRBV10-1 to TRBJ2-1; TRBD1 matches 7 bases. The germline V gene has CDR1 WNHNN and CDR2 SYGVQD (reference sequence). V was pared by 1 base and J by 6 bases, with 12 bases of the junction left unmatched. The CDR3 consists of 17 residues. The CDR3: CASSELPQGVQFNEQFF. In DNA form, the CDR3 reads TGCGCCAGCAGTGAGTTACCTCAGGGGGTACAGTTCAATGAGCAGTTCTTC.

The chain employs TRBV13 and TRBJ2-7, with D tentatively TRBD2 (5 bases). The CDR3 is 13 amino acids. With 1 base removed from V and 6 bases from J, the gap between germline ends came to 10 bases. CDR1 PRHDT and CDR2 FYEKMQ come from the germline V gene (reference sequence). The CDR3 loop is CASSLADFSEQYF. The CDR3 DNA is TGTGCCAGCAGCTTAGCGGACTTTAGCGAGCAGTACTTC.

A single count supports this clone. The CDR3 loop reads CASSTPGTGDHGYTF. The CDR3 DNA is TGTGCCAGCAGCACCCCCGGGACAGGGGACCATGGCTACACCTTC. This chain uses TRBV3-1 (or the pseudogene TRBV3-2) with TRBJ1-2; TRBD1 matches at 10 bases. Germline V gene lookup returns CDR1 LGHDT and CDR2 YNNKEL (reference sequence). V lost 5 bases, J lost 6 bases, and 9 bases stayed unmatched. This CDR3 region has 15 residues.